The clone carrying this T cell receptor (beta chain) was detected a few times. Trimming at V came to 0 bases and at J to 0 bases, leaving 5 bases not matched to a gene. The CDR3 is 16 amino acids. Germline V CDR1 and CDR2: GTSNPN, SVGIG (reference sequence). Construction of the TCRbeta library involved unique molecular identifiers. A single record per CDR3 protein comes from TCRdb applying MiXCR to the PCR reads. This sample has 700,000 or so distinct CDR3 sequences, with over 10% found just once. This sample was taken from a study of T-cell reconstitution after alpha-beta-depleted transplantation in children.

Sequencing used PBMCs, obtained before TCRalphabeta/CD19-depleted stem cell transplant. The chain is built from TRBV30 and TRBJ2-1, with 7 bases matching TRBD2. The TCR originated in a girl aged 2-9 years with congenital amegakaryocytic thrombocytopenia, due to receive a stem cell transplant. The CDR3 nucleotides read TGTGCCTGGAGTGTACTAGCGTTAAGCTCCTACAATGAGCAGTTCTTC. This encodes CAWSVLALSSYNEQFF.